The next 24 T cell receptor beta chains were all read from a single sample in a study of OX40 agonist ivuxolimab in advanced cancers. Receptors were amplified or captured by the immunoSEQ multiplex PCR assay. This immuneACCESS table, as held by TCRdb, lists in-frame sequences with V and J called but not all clones. Of the missing ones, under half trace to an unresolved V gene in checked studies; the others have no known cause. The sample yields tens of thousands of clones; less than 95% were counted once. Around 0.33% of the sample is taken by the ten largest. The sample consisted of CD4+ or CD8+ T cells sorted from blood, taken in a trial of the OX40 agonist ivuxolimab. The receptors come from an adult with an advanced solid tumor such as melanoma, head and neck, liver or kidney cancer.

The genes are TRBV4-1 and TRBJ1-5; D is uncertain. The germline CDR1 and CDR2 sequences are MGHRA and YSYEKL. The CDR3 contains 13 residues. The ends were cut back, 1 base at V and 6 bases at J, with 7 bases in the middle. CDR3 amino acids: CASSQGLGQPQHF. In DNA form, the CDR3 reads TGCGCCAGCAGCCAAGGGCTCGGTCAGCCCCAGCATTTT.

As regards this clone: An end of the junction does not agree with germline; a read error may underlie this. The chain carries TRBV5-1 and TRBJ1-1; no clear D gene. The CDR3 runs to 13 residues. The germline V gene has CDR1 SGHRS and CDR2 YFSETQ. CDR3 coding DNA: TGCGCCAGCAGCTTTGAGGGTTCCGCCGCTGCCGATTTT. This gives the protein CASSFEGSAAADF.

V is TRBV19 and J is TRBJ1-2; D is perhaps TRBD1 (5 bases). CDR1 is LNHDA and CDR2 is SQIVND in the germline V gene (reference sequence). Trimming cost V 3 bases and J 6 bases, with 14 bases left between them. The CDR3 consists of 14 residues. CDR3 region: CASSIPGRVDGYTF. In DNA, the CDR3 is TGTGCCAGTAGTATCCCCGGCAGGGTCGATGGCTACACCTTC.

The genes are TRBV29-1 and TRBJ2-5; D not certain. CDR1 and CDR2 from the germline V gene are SQVTM and ANQGSEA. This CDR3 comprises 12 residues. The V end was cut by 3 bases, the J end by 1 base, with 6 bases between. The CDR3 is CSVDSTQETQYF. Written as DNA, the CDR3 is TGCAGCGTTGATTCCACCCAAGAGACCCAGTACTTC.

The V call is TRBV30, the J call TRBJ1-2, with TRBD1 as a possible D gene (5 bases). V shed 3 bases and J shed 1 base, with 18 bases lying between them. The CDR3 contains 16 residues. Looked up from germline, CDR1 is GTSNPN and CDR2 is SVGIG (reference sequence). The CDR3 region has the DNA TGTGCCTGGAGGACCCCCCGTTGGGGGGTTAACTATGGCTACACCTTC. Translation: CAWRTPRWGVNYGYTF.

This chain joins TRBV5-1 and TRBJ2-1; possible D gene TRBD1, 5 bases. The V gene lost 0 bases and the J gene lost 4 bases, with 8 bases spanning the gap. The CDR3 runs to 14 residues. Germline values: CDR1 SGHRS, CDR2 YFSETQ. CDR3 nucleotides: TGCGCCAGCAGCTTGGTGACAGAGTACAATGAGCAGTTCTTC. This sequence encodes CASSLVTEYNEQFF. Full variable domain (outside the CDR3, taken from reference TRBV5-1 and TRBJ2-1): KAGVTQTPRYLIKTRGQQVTLSCSPISGHRSVSWYQQTPGQGLQFLFEYFSETQRNKGNFPGRFSGRQFSNSRSEMNVSTLELGDSALYLCASSLVTEYNEQFFGPGTRLTVL.

The rearrangement uses TRBV10-3 and TRBJ2-2; possible D gene TRBD1, 6 bases. V lost 4 bases, J lost 6 bases, and 9 bases lay in between. CDR1 is ENHRY and CDR2 is SYGVKD in the germline V gene. CDR3 length equals 13 residues. The CDR3: CAISGTEPGELFF. CDR3 nucleotides: TGTGCCATCAGTGGGACAGAACCCGGGGAGCTGTTTTTT.

In nucleotides, the CDR3 is TGTGCCAGCTCACTCGGCGTGGAAAAATATAATTCACCCCTCCACTTT. This codes for CASSLGVEKYNSPLHF. The chain is built from TRBV18 and TRBJ1-6; no clear D. Germline-derived CDR1 and CDR2 are KGHSH and LQKENI. This CDR3 is built from 16 residues. The germline V and J ends were trimmed by 4 bases and 4 bases, with 14 bases remaining between them.

V and J are TRBV5-4 and TRBJ2-5; D is perhaps TRBD2 (5 bases). Per germline, CDR1 SGHNT and CDR2 YYREEE (reference sequence). Trimming pared 0 bases from V and 3 bases from J, leaving 15 bases between. The CDR3 spans 16 residues. The CDR3 DNA reads TGTGCCAGCAGCTTGGCCGAGGGAAAAGGGAAAGAGACCCAGTACTTC. Translation gives CASSLAEGKGKETQYF. The whole variable domain, filled in from reference TRBV5-4 and TRBJ2-5, reads ETGVTQSPTHLIKTRGQQVTLRCSSQSGHNTVSWYQQALGQGPQFIFQYYREEENGRGNFPPRFSGLQFPNYSSELNVNALELDDSALYLCASSLAEGKGKETQYFGPGTRLLVL.

The rearrangement links TRBV7-8 to TRBJ1-5, with D possibly being TRBD1 (6 bases). The CDR3 runs 15 residues. Trimming left V 1 base short and J 5 bases short, with 12 bases between. The V gene's germline CDR1 is SGHVS and CDR2 FQNEAQ. The CDR3 here is CASSLVGGGHQPQHF. Here the CDR3 DNA reads TGTGCCAGCAGCTTAGTTGGAGGGGGGCATCAGCCCCAGCATTTT.

CDR3 in amino acids: CASSPGQATDTQYF. The CDR3 region has the DNA TGTGCCAGCAGCCCCGGACAGGCCACAGATACGCAGTATTTT. The J gene is TRBJ2-3, the V gene TRBV7-3, with 7 bases identical to TRBD1. The CDR3 has 14 residues. Per the germline V gene, CDR1 is SGHTA and CDR2 is FQGTGA. V lost 5 bases and J lost 2; bases outside the gene matches: 4.

V gene TRBV7-8 combines with J gene TRBJ1-5; no clear D. The ends were cut back, 5 bases at V and 0 bases at J, with 11 bases in the middle. The CDR3 sequence is 15 residues long. Germline CDR1 and CDR2: SGHVS and FQNEAQ. The DNA for the CDR3 is TGTGCCAGCAGCCCGAAGGCTCTTAGCAATCAGCCCCAGCATTTT. Amino acids: CASSPKALSNQPQHF.

The rearrangement uses TRBV2 and TRBJ1-1, with TRBD1 as a possible D gene (5 bases). The germline V gene has CDR1 SNHLY and CDR2 FYNNEI. The ends were cut back, 10 bases at V and 3 bases at J, with 15 bases in the middle. The CDR3 has 13 residues. CDR3 in DNA: TGTGCCACCAGGACCCTCAGGGACACTGAAGCTTTCTTT. Translating it yields CATRTLRDTEAFF.

The gene calls are TRBV2 and TRBJ2-5; no definite D call. The CDR3 consists of 15 residues. Trimming removed 3 bases at V and 4 bases at J, with 15 bases between. Per the germline V gene, CDR1 is SNHLY and CDR2 is FYNNEI. CDR3 protein: CASSEAQVFGETQYF. The CDR3 DNA sequence: TGTGCCAGCAGTGAGGCGCAGGTTTTTGGAGAGACCCAGTACTTC.

This sequence joins TRBV30 and TRBJ1-3; TRBD1 aligns across 7 bases. The J segment lost 8 bases and the V segment lost 3 bases, leaving 10 bases of the junction unmatched. Germline assignment: CDR1 GTSNPN and CDR2 SVGIG (reference sequence). CDR3 length: 14 residues. CDR3 DNA: TGTGCCTGGAGGGATAACAGGGGTGCGGACACCATATATTTT. Amino acid sequence: CAWRDNRGADTIYF. Drawing the rest from reference TRBV30 and TRBJ1-3, the complete variable domain is SQTIHQWPATLVQPVGSPLSLECTVEGTSNPNLYWYRQAAGRGLQLLFYSVGIGQISSEVPQNLSASRPQDRQFILSSKKLLLSDSGFYLCAWRDNRGADTIYFGEGSWLTVV.

The rearrangement links TRBV23-1 to TRBJ2-5; tentative D call: TRBD1 (7 bases). TRBJ2-7 explains the end of the DNA better; the J call may be wrong. TRBV23-1 is marked as an open reading frame, function uncertain. CDR3 length equals 18 residues. In DNA form, the CDR3 reads TGCGCCAGCAGCACGGGGAGGACAGGAAAACCGCGCCGCTACGAGCAGTACTTC. Residues: CASSTGRTGKPRRYEQYF.

This clone was detected once. The gene calls are TRBV2 and TRBJ1-1, with 8 bases lining up with TRBD1. The CDR3 is 14 residues long. CDR1 and CDR2 from the germline V gene are SNHLY and FYNNEI. Trimming cost V 6 bases and J 5 bases; bases outside gene matches: 8. In DNA, the CDR3 is TGTGCCAGCAGCCTCTGGACAGGGAGGACTGAAGCTTTCTTT. It translates to CASSLWTGRTEAFF.

The V call is TRBV6-5, the J call TRBJ2-5, with a possible D match to TRBD2 (6 bases). CDR1 is MNHEY and CDR2 is SVGAGI in the germline V gene. Trimming removed 4 bases at V and 5 bases at J, with 14 bases between. This CDR3 has 14 residues. CDR3 in DNA: TGTGCCAGCAGTTCACCGGGGAGGATGGAGACCCAGTACTTC. It encodes CASSSPGRMETQYF.

Comment on this clone: At one of its ends the junction is not consistent with the germline gene, which may arise from a read error. The chain has TRBV4-2 and TRBJ1-6, with D uncertain. CDR1 LGHNA and CDR2 YNFKEQ come from the germline V gene. This CDR3 is built from 15 residues. The CDR3 spells CASSQDPGINSLLHF. The CDR3 DNA is TGTGCCAGCAGCCAAGATCCGGGAATTAATTCACTCCTCCACTTT.

The rearrangement links TRBV6-5 to TRBJ1-6, with D unresolved. Trimming removed 0 bases from V and 7 bases from J, with 10 bases in between. In germline, CDR1 is MNHEY, CDR2 SVGAGI. CDR3 length: 15 residues. In nucleotides, the CDR3 is TGTGCCAGCAGTTACTCGAAATCCGGCAATTCACCCCTCCACTTT. It codes for CASSYSKSGNSPLHF.

This sequence joins TRBV11-2 and TRBJ2-7; either TRBD1 or TRBD2 may supply D (5 bases each). V was shortened by 1 base and J by 3 bases, with 7 bases between the two germline ends. CDR3 length equals 13 residues. Per germline, CDR1 SGHAT and CDR2 FQNNGV. The CDR3 loop is CASSLVGRYEQYV. Written as DNA, the CDR3 is TGTGCCAGCAGCTTAGTGGGACGCTACGAGCAGTACGTC.

The chain combines TRBV2 with TRBJ1-1; D ambiguous. V gave up 6 bases and J gave up 5 bases, with 25 bases separating them. Germline CDR1 SNHLY, CDR2 FYNNEI. The CDR3 extends over 17 amino acids. The CDR3 DNA reads TGTGCCAGCAGCCTCCGTTTTTCGTCGGGTTTGCGTACTGAAGCTTTCTTT. Encoded protein: CASSLRFSSGLRTEAFF. The full variable domain, in which reference TRBV2 and TRBJ1-1 provide the parts outside the CDR3, is EPEVTQTPSHQVTQMGQEVILRCVPISNHLYFYWYRQILGQKVEFLVSFYNNEISEKSEIFDDQFSVERPDGSNFTLKIRSTKLEDSAMYFCASSLRFSSGLRTEAFFGQGTRLTVV.

The J gene is TRBJ2-7, the V gene TRBV18, with TRBD1 matching over 9 bases. Trimming removed 2 bases from V and 5 bases from J; junction bases left unmatched: 4. Germline assignment: CDR1 KGHSH and CDR2 LQKENI. The CDR3 totals 14 residues. The CDR3 loop is CASSPKQGADEQYF. CDR3 bases: TGTGCCAGCTCACCAAAACAGGGGGCTGACGAGCAGTACTTC.

The CDR3 sequence: CASSLTPQDRGGYTF. The CDR3 region has the DNA TGTGCCAGCAGCTTAACGCCCCAGGATCGAGGGGGCTACACCTTC. J is TRBJ1-2 and V is TRBV7-3; D is unresolved. This CDR3 has 15 amino acids. Looked up from germline, CDR1 is SGHTA and CDR2 is FQGTGA. The V end lost 0 bases, the J end lost 8 bases, and 16 bases lay between the germline ends. Variable domain in full (rest from reference TRBV7-3 and TRBJ1-2): GAGVSQTPSNKVTEKGKYVELRCDPISGHTALYWYRQSLGQGPEFLIYFQGTGAADDSGLPNDRFFAVRPEGSVSTLKIQRTERGDSAVYLCASSLTPQDRGGYTFGSGTRLTVV.